Following are 29 T cell receptor beta chains from one sample sequenced in a study of identical twins. From the 5' RACE reads, TCRdb called clonotypes with MiXCR, one entry per CDR3 protein. The repertoire consists of roughly 190,000 distinct CDR3 sequences, with about 16% occurring once and the leading ten covering 40%. The same specimen was also included in a second study, on T cells expressing NK-cell markers.

Material for sequencing was CD8+ T cells sorted from blood. The receptors shown here come from a young woman in good health.

The chain is built from TRBV2 and TRBJ2-7; TRBD1 matches 9 bases. The CDR3 covers 14 residues. From germline, CDR1 is SNHLY and CDR2 FYNNEI. The V gene end was trimmed by 6 bases and the J gene end by 6 bases; junction bases not matched to a gene: 9. CDR3 coding DNA: TGTGCCAGCAGCCGCGGACAGGGGAGAGGCGAGCAGTACTTC. Its protein product is CASSRGQGRGEQYF. Full variable domain (missing parts from reference TRBV2 and TRBJ2-7): EPEVTQTPSHQVTQMGQEVILRCVPISNHLYFYWYRQILGQKVEFLVSFYNNEISEKSEIFDDQFSVERPDGSNFTLKIRSTKLEDSAMYFCASSRGQGRGEQYFGPGTRLTVT.

The table lists this clonotype with a few counts. This rearrangement joins TRBV29-1 to TRBJ1-2; D is perhaps TRBD1 (5 bases). The CDR3 runs 15 residues. Germline V gives CDR1 SQVTM, CDR2 ANQGSEA. V lost 7 bases and J lost 0, with 18 bases in between. CDR3 loop: CSAYPGQAPNYGYTF. In DNA, the CDR3 is TGCAGCGCCTACCCGGGGCAGGCCCCTAACTATGGCTACACCTTC.

V is TRBV9 and J is TRBJ1-1; D ambiguous. Between the trimmed V and J ends, which lost 0 bases and 1 base, there was a span of 4 bases. Germline V lookup: CDR1 SGDLS, CDR2 YYNGEE. The CDR3 totals 13 residues. CDR3 bases: TGTGCCAGCAGCGTAGAAAGGAACACTGAAGCTTTCTTT. Translating it yields CASSVERNTEAFF.

The genes are TRBV3-1 and TRBJ2-1, with D tentatively TRBD1 (5 bases). The CDR3 has 14 amino acids. Between the trimmed V and J ends, which lost 1 base and 7 bases, there was a span of 11 bases. The germline CDR1 and CDR2 sequences are LGHDT and YNNKEL (reference sequence). The CDR3 sequence: CASSQGMPGNEQFF. The CDR3 DNA is TGTGCCAGCAGCCAAGGAATGCCAGGGAATGAGCAGTTCTTC.

This clonotype has more than one count but fewer than ten. The gene calls are TRBV29-1 and TRBJ1-1; 9 bases match TRBD1. CDR1 SQVTM and CDR2 ANQGSEA come from the germline V gene. This CDR3 is 16 amino acids long. V shed 7 bases, J shed 2 bases, and the junction held 14 bases outside the gene matches. The CDR3 nucleotides read TGCAGCGCCCTAATCCCGGGACAGGGAGTTAACACTGAAGCTTTCTTT. Encoded protein: CSALIPGQGVNTEAFF.

This clonotype was detected only a few times. The CDR3 protein is CSVLSPLSYEQYF. CDR3 DNA sequence: TGCAGCGTCCTCAGTCCACTCTCCTACGAGCAGTACTTC. V gene TRBV29-1 combines with J gene TRBJ2-7; D remains ambiguous. V was pared by 6 bases and J by 0 bases, with 12 bases between. The germline V gene has CDR1 SQVTM and CDR2 ANQGSEA. The CDR3 covers 13 residues.

The chain has TRBV12-3 or TRBV12-4 and TRBJ2-7; perhaps TRBD2 as D (6 bases). V was trimmed by 6 bases and J by 4 bases, leaving 16 bases between them. This CDR3 contains 14 residues. DNA for the CDR3: TGTGCCAGCAGCACGGGCAGGGAGGAGTACGAGCAGTACTTC. It specifies CASSTGREEYEQYF.

This clonotype has more than one count but fewer than ten. V is TRBV7-8 and J is TRBJ1-1; D uncertain. V was cut by 6 bases and J by 3 bases, with 8 bases left in between. The CDR3 totals 12 residues. Germline V lookup: CDR1 SGHVS, CDR2 FQNEAQ. CDR3 bases: TGTGCCAGCAGGACGGGAGACACTGAAGCTTTCTTT. Translating it yields CASRTGDTEAFF.

The chain links TRBV11-2 to TRBJ2-3; perhaps TRBD1 as D (6 bases). The germline V gene encodes CDR1 SGHAT and CDR2 FQNNGV. The V end was cut by 5 bases, the J end by 2 bases, with 14 bases between. The CDR3 is made up of 15 amino acids. In nucleotides, the CDR3 is TGTGCCAGCAGCCCTGGGGGCCTCTACACAGATACGCAGTATTTT. Protein: CASSPGGLYTDTQYF. The whole variable domain, remainder taken from reference TRBV11-2 and TRBJ2-3, is EAGVAQSPRYKIIEKRQSVAFWCNPISGHATLYWYQQILGQGPKLLIQFQNNGVVDDSQLPKDRFSAERLKGVDSTLKIQPAKLEDSAVYLCASSPGGLYTDTQYFGPGTRLTVL.

Worth noting for this clonotype: A read error may account for a junction end that differs from germline. This chain uses TRBV10-3 with TRBJ1-1; the D gene is possibly TRBD1 (5 bases). Looked up from germline, CDR1 is ENHRY and CDR2 is SYGVKD. The CDR3 length is 15 residues. CDR3 residues: CVISSTLGVAAEAFF. In DNA, the CDR3 is TGTGTCATCAGCTCCACCCTGGGGGTAGCCGCTGAAGCTTTCTTT.

This clonotype was seen a single time. The V call is TRBV6-5, the J call TRBJ2-3; 9 positions match TRBD2. CDR1 is MNHEY and CDR2 is SVGAGI in the germline V gene. There are 16 residues in the CDR3. V shed 2 bases, J shed 2 bases, and the junction held 5 bases outside the gene matches. DNA for the CDR3: TGTGCCAGCAGTTACGGGTTAGCGGGAGTCACAGATACGCAGTATTTT. Its protein product is CASSYGLAGVTDTQYF.

The V gene is TRBV20-1, the J gene TRBJ2-5; 7 positions match TRBD2. V trimming: 4 bases; J trimming: 7 bases; junction bases outside the gene matches: 12. The germline gives CDR1 DFQATT, CDR2 SNEGSKA (reference sequence). CDR3 size: 14 residues. The CDR3 protein is CSANDAGDWRTQYF. DNA for the CDR3: TGCAGTGCTAATGACGCGGGGGACTGGCGGACCCAGTACTTC.

CDR3 protein: CASSPYSGSSYNEQFF. CDR3 in DNA: TGTGCCAGCAGCCCATACAGCGGGAGCTCCTACAATGAGCAGTTCTTC. The chain links TRBV27 to TRBJ2-1, with 8 bases that match TRBD2. After removal of 6 bases from V and 0 bases from J, the junction contained 7 bases not matched to a gene. This CDR3 is built from 16 residues. Germline CDR1 reads MNHEY; CDR2 reads SMNVEV (reference sequence).

The chain recombines TRBV6-5 with TRBJ2-7; TRBD2 might be the D (5 bases). V was trimmed by 0 bases and J by 0 bases, leaving 18 bases between them. CDR1 and CDR2 from the germline V gene are MNHEY and SVGAGI. The CDR3 spans 18 residues. The CDR3 DNA reads as TGTGCCAGCAGTTACTCGATCATCGAGGGTGTGAGCTCCTACGAGCAGTACTTC. Amino acids: CASSYSIIEGVSSYEQYF.

This clonotype was seen only a few times. The chain combines TRBV9 with TRBJ2-1; 10 bases fit TRBD2. The CDR3 loop spans 14 amino acids. The V and J ends lost 4 bases and 8 bases, in that order; junction bases with no gene match: 6. CDR1 and CDR2 (germline): SGDLS, YYNGEE. The CDR3 protein is CASSRSGGADEQFF. CDR3 nucleotides: TGTGCCAGCAGCAGAAGCGGGGGGGCTGATGAGCAGTTCTTC.

The chain combines TRBV5-4 with TRBJ1-2; D possibly corresponds to TRBD1 (6 bases). V shed 3 bases and J shed 6 bases, with 12 bases lying between them. This CDR3 contains 13 residues. Germline assignment: CDR1 SGHNT and CDR2 YYREEE (reference sequence). CDR3 loop: CASSWDMADGYTF. CDR3 coding DNA: TGTGCCAGCAGCTGGGACATGGCGGATGGCTACACCTTC.

This clonotype was observed a handful of times. The chain joins TRBV12-3 or TRBV12-4 to TRBJ2-5, with 12 bases lining up with TRBD1. This CDR3 spans 16 amino acids. J was trimmed by 5 bases and V by 8 bases; bases with no gene match: 12. In DNA form, the CDR3 reads TGTGCCAGCTTGGGTATCGGGACAGGGGGCGTGGAGACCCAGTACTTC. It is translated as CASLGIGTGGVETQYF.

This clonotype appeared a few times. V is TRBV10-3 and J is TRBJ2-2, with TRBD2 identical over 12 bases. CDR1 ENHRY and CDR2 SYGVKD come from the germline V gene. The V segment lost 0 bases and the J segment 0 bases; nucleotides outside the gene matches: 5. The CDR3 runs 19 residues. The CDR3 protein is CAISESTTSGSANTGELFF. For the CDR3, the DNA is TGTGCCATCAGTGAGTCTACGACTAGCGGGAGCGCGAACACCGGGGAGCTGTTTTTT.

The rearrangement uses TRBV5-1 and TRBJ2-3, with D unresolved. Deletions cut 0 bases from V and 6 bases from J, with 11 bases between. CDR3 length equals 14 residues. Germline CDR1 and CDR2: SGHRS and YFSETQ. The CDR3 sequence: CASSLELSRDTQYF. The CDR3 bases are TGCGCCAGCAGCTTGGAACTTAGCAGGGATACGCAGTATTTT. Using reference TRBV5-1 and TRBJ2-3 for the parts outside the CDR3, the full variable domain is KAGVTQTPRYLIKTRGQQVTLSCSPISGHRSVSWYQQTPGQGLQFLFEYFSETQRNKGNFPGRFSGRQFSNSRSEMNVSTLELGDSALYLCASSLELSRDTQYFGPGTRLTVL.

This clonotype was counted between two and nine times. The chain joins TRBV14 to TRBJ2-1; D is unclear. V was trimmed by 0 bases and J by 8 bases, leaving 8 bases between them. Germline values: CDR1 SGHDN, CDR2 FVKESK. The CDR3 runs 13 residues. This CDR3 is CASSQEPPDEQFF. DNA of the CDR3: TGTGCCAGCAGCCAAGAGCCTCCTGATGAGCAGTTCTTC. The complete variable domain, with remaining parts taken from reference TRBV14 and TRBJ2-1, reads EAGVTQFPSHSVIEKGQTVTLRCDPISGHDNLYWYRRVMGKEIKFLLHFVKESKQDESGMPNNRFLAERTGGTYSTLKVQPAELEDSGVYFCASSQEPPDEQFFGPGTRLTVL.

The rearrangement uses TRBV5-5 and TRBJ2-4; TRBD1 might be the D (6 bases). This CDR3 is built from 15 residues. CDR1 and CDR2 (germline): SGHKS, YYEKEE (reference sequence). V was cut by 4 bases and J by 0 bases, with 11 bases left in between. The CDR3 here is CASSHRELAKNIQYF. CDR3 bases: TGTGCCAGCAGCCACAGGGAACTAGCCAAAAACATTCAGTACTTC. Variable domain in full (rest from reference TRBV5-5 and TRBJ2-4): DAGVTQSPTHLIKTRGQQVTLRCSPISGHKSVSWYQQVLGQGPQFIFQYYEKEERGRGNFPDRFSARQFPNYSSELNVNALLLGDSALYLCASSHRELAKNIQYFGAGTRLSVL.

The chain carries TRBV7-6 and TRBJ2-1, with a weak D call TRBD1 (6 bases). Germline V CDR1 and CDR2: SGHVS, FNYEAQ. The CDR3 has 20 amino acids. Trimming shortened V by 2 bases and J by 8 bases, and 31 bases separated the two germline ends. In DNA, the CDR3 is TGTGCCAGCAGCTTAATTCCCCCTTCTGGGGGCAGGTTGGCTGGATATGAGCAGTTCTTC. Amino acid sequence: CASSLIPPSGGRLAGYEQFF.

This clonotype appeared a few times. This sequence joins TRBV5-5 and TRBJ2-7, with D perhaps assigned TRBD1 or TRBD2 (5 bases each). The CDR3 extends over 15 amino acids. V dropped 4 bases and J dropped 4 bases, with 18 bases sitting between them. In germline, CDR1 is SGHKS, CDR2 YYEKEE (reference sequence). CDR3 bases: TGTGCCAGCAGCATCGGGACGGACGCTTTTTACGAGCAGTACTTC. Translation gives CASSIGTDAFYEQYF.

The chain joins TRBV27 to TRBJ2-7, with D perhaps given as TRBD1 or TRBD2 (5 bases each). This CDR3 has 17 amino acids. The V and J ends lost 5 bases and 2 bases respectively, with 22 bases between them. Germline V gene sequence: CDR1 MNHEY, CDR2 SMNVEV (reference sequence). CDR3 residues: CASSPIGGQVGPYEQYF. The CDR3 DNA reads TGTGCCAGCAGTCCGATCGGTGGTCAGGTGGGACCCTACGAGCAGTACTTC.

This clonotype was counted only a few times. The chain couples TRBV6-1 to TRBJ2-3, with 8 bases lining up with TRBD1. Per the germline V gene, CDR1 is MNHNS and CDR2 is SASEGT. The CDR3 is 15 residues long. J lost 0 bases, V lost 5 bases, and 4 bases had no gene match. CDR3: CASSITGGSTDTQYF. In DNA form, the CDR3 reads TGTGCCAGCAGTATAACAGGGGGAAGCACAGATACGCAGTATTTT.

In the case of this clonotype: One end of the junction is discordant with germline, which a read error may explain. The chain employs TRBV7-7 and TRBJ2-5; 9 bases align to TRBD2. Germline lookup yields CDR1 SSHAT and CDR2 FNYEAQ (reference sequence). This CDR3 contains 15 residues. The CDR3 DNA is TGTGCTAGCAGCTTAAGGGCGGGGGGGCGAGAGACCCAGTACTTC. It translates to CASSLRAGGRETQYF.

This clonotype occurred a few times. The rearrangement links TRBV6-5 to TRBJ2-5, with TRBD1 matching 8 bases. V was clipped by 2 bases and J by 4 bases; unmatched bases: 0. This CDR3 contains 13 residues. Germline CDR1 reads MNHEY; CDR2 reads SVGAGI. The CDR3 sequence: CASSYGQGETQYF. In nucleotides, the CDR3 is TGTGCCAGCAGTTACGGACAGGGAGAGACCCAGTACTTC.

This clonotype has more than one count but fewer than ten. The chain has TRBV3-1 and TRBJ2-7; 7 nucleotides match TRBD1. V was pared by 1 base and J by 2 bases, with 8 bases of the junction left unmatched. This CDR3 is 16 amino acids long. In germline, CDR1 is LGHDT, CDR2 YNNKEL (reference sequence). For the CDR3, the DNA is TGTGCCAGCAGCCAAGCTTCTCTTGGGACAGCCTACGAGCAGTACTTC. This codes for CASSQASLGTAYEQYF.

Turning to this clonotype: Relative to the germline gene, one junction end is altered; a read error may explain this. V and J are TRBV7-9 and TRBJ2-7; D assignment may be TRBD1 or TRBD2 (5 bases each). The germline V gene encodes CDR1 SEHNR and CDR2 FQNEAQ (reference sequence). This CDR3 comprises 12 residues. The CDR3 spells CASSLDPVKGSF. The CDR3 DNA reads as TGTGCCAGCAGCTTAGATCCGGTTAAGGGGAGCTTC.